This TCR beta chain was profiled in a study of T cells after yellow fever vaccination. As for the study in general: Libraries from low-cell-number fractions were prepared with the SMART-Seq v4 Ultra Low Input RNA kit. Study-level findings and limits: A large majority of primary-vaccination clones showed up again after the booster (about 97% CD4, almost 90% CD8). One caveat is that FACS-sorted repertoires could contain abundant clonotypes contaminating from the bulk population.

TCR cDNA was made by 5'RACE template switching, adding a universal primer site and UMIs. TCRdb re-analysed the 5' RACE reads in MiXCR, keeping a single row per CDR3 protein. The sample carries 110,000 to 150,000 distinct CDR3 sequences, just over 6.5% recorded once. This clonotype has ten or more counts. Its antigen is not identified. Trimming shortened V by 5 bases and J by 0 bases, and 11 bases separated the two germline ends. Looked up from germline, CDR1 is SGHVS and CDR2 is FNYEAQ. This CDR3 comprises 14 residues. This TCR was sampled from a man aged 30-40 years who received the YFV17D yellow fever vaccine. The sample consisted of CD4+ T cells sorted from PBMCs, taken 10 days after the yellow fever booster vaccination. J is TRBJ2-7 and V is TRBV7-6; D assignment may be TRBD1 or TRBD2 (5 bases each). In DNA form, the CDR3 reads TGTGCCAGCAGCCCCGGGACGTTCTCCTACGAGCAGTACTTC. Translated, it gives CASSPGTFSYEQYF.